Reported below is one T cell receptor (beta chain). The germline gives CDR1 SGHNT, CDR2 YENEEA. The CDR3 runs to 13 residues. Trimming removed 6 bases at V and 8 bases at J, with 16 bases between. At the time of sampling, donors were nominally healthy, though unrecorded immune exposures were likely. The data are from a study of cytomegalovirus exposure and HLA in healthy donors. Primers included in the PCR were 60 Vbeta and 13 Jbeta primers. Assay: immunoSEQ multiplex PCR; the TCRdb copy retains only in-frame clones and omits some. Altogether 65,000 to 85,000 clones are present, just over 85% being singletons, with the ten largest covering 1.5% to 2%.

The receptor comes from a woman in her twenties or thirties in good health and CMV-seronegative. This sequence joins TRBV11-3 and TRBJ1-1; D gene ambiguous. The specimen sequenced was PBMCs. As DNA, the CDR3 is TGTGCCAGCAGTTTCCCACGCGTTTCCGAAGCTTTCTTT. Translated: CASSFPRVSEAFF.